This T cell receptor (beta chain) was captured in a study of response to subunit inactivated influenza vaccine. TCRdb redid the calling of the RT-PCR reads with MiXCR, one entry per CDR3 protein. Of a few hundred thousand distinct CDR3 sequences in the sample, around 10% were seen once. The trim removed 5 bases at V and 6 bases at J, leaving 9 bases unmatched. This CDR3 contains 16 residues. This same sample was also taken into another study, of T cells expressing NK-cell markers. That work adds: The authors made TCR beta cDNA libraries by 5'RACE template switching. This switching added a universal primer site and UMIs. Several experiments employed an anti-gamma-delta TCR antibody to confine sorting to alpha-beta TCR T cells.

This specimen consisted of PBMCs from blood, obtained on the day of vaccination. This clonotype was sampled from a middle-aged man who received an inactivated influenza vaccine. The genes are TRBV12-3 or TRBV12-4 and TRBJ2-3, with 12 bases aligning to TRBD2. The CDR3 DNA reads as TGTGCCAGCAGTCAGACTAGCGGGGGAGTCACTGATACGCAGTATTTT. It is translated as CASSQTSGGVTDTQYF.